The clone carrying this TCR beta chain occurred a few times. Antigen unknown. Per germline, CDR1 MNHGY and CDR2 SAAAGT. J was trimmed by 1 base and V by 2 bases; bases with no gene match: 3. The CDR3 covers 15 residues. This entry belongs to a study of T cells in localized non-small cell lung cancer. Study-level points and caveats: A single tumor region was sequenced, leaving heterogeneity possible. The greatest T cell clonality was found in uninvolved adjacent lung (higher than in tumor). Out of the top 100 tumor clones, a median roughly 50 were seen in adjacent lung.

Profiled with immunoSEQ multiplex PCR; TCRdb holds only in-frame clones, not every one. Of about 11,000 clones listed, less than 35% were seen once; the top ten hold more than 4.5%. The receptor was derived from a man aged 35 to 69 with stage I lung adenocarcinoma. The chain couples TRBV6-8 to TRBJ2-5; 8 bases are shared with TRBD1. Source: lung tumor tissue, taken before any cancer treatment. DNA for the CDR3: TGTGCCAGCAGTTACCGACAGGGGCCCCAAGAGACCCAGTACTTC. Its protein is CASSYRQGPQETQYF.